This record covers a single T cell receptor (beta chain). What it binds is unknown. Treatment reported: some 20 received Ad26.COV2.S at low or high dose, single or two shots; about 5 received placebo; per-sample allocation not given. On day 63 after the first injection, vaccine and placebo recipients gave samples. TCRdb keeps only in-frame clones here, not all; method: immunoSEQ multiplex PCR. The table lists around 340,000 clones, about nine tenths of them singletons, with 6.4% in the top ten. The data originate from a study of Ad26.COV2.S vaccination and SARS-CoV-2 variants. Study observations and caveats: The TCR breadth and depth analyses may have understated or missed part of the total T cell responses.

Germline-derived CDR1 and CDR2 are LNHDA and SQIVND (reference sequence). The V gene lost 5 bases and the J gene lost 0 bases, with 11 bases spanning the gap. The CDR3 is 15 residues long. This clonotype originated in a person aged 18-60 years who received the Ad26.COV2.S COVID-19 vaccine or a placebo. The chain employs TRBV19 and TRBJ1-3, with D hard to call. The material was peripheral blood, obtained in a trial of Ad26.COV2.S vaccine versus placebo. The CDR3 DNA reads TGTGCCAGTAGTCCCGAATTCCTCTCTGGAAACACCATATATTTT. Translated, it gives CASSPEFLSGNTIYF.